The rows below give T cell receptor beta chains drawn from one sample of a study of blood T cell repertoires in COVID-19. Libraries were prepared by immunoSEQ multiplex PCR; TCRdb keeps only in-frame clonotypes and omits some of them. Of roughly 240,000 clones listed, almost 85% are singletons. Sequenced input: peripheral blood. Receptors originate from a man aged 45 to 65 with COVID-19, enrolled during active disease. Both conserved end residues are part of each CDR3. A D gene is named only where the DNA matches it firmly. Clone size is not always given. Where it is, it says once, few, many or a class for expanded clones.

V	size	J	D	CDR3	DNA
TRBV6-5	.	TRBJ1-2	.	CASSPDRYYGYTF	TGTGCCAGCAGTCCTGACAGATACTATGGCTACACCTTC
TRBV10-3	.	TRBJ2-7	.	CAISDEASEQYF	TGTGCCATCAGTGATGAAGCTTCCGAGCAGTACTTC
TRBV19	.	TRBJ1-4	.	CASSRAGISATNEKLFF	TGTGCCAGTAGTAGGGCAGGAATAAGTGCAACTAATGAAAAACTGTTTTTT
TRBV15	.	TRBJ1-1	TRBD1	CATSRETGVRTEAFF	TGTGCCACCAGCAGAGAGACAGGGGTTAGGACTGAAGCTTTCTTT
TRBV5-1	.	TRBJ2-5	TRBD2	CASSLEVAGKQETQYF	TGCGCCAGCAGCTTGGAGGTAGCGGGGAAGCAAGAGACCCAGTACTTC
TRBV10-3	.	TRBJ1-1	TRBD1	CAISESTGGALVTEAFF	TGTGCCATCAGTGAGTCGACAGGGGGCGCCTTAGTCACTGAAGCTTTCTTT
TRBV2	.	TRBJ2-1	TRBD2	CASSGASGGALWNEQFF	TGTGCCAGCAGTGGAGCTAGCGGGGGGGCTTTGTGGAATGAGCAGTTCTTC
TRBV6-1	.	TRBJ2-7	.	CASSEAWAGLGQYF	TGTGCCAGCAGTGAAGCATGGGCAGGGTTGGGGCAGTACTTC
TRBV18	.	TRBJ2-1	TRBD1	CASSPSTGVGQFF	TGTGCCAGCTCACCCTCGACAGGGGTGGGCCAGTTCTTC
TRBV13	.	TRBJ2-1	.	CASSPGTPTYNEQFF	TGTGCCAGCAGCCCCGGGACACCGACCTACAATGAGCAGTTCTTC
TRBV18	.	TRBJ1-2	.	CASSSLDRQFYYGYTF	TGTGCCAGCTCAAGTCTGGACAGACAATTTTACTATGGCTACACCTTC
TRBV27	once	TRBJ1-2	.	CASSLRGRNYGYTF	TGTGCCAGCAGTTTGCGGGGGCGTAACTATGGCTACACCTTC
TRBV2	.	TRBJ1-3	.	CASSERDFSGNTIYF	TGTGCCAGCAGTGAAAGGGACTTCTCTGGAAACACCATATATTTT
TRBV5-3	.	TRBJ1-5	.	CARRIEWAGCSSNQPQHF	TGTGCCAGAAGAATTGAGTGGGCAGGGTGTTCTAGCAATCAGCCCCAGCATTTT
TRBV12-3/TRBV12-4	once	TRBJ1-2	.	CASSFLRGYTF	TGTGCCAGCAGTTTTTTGCGTGGCTACACCTTC
TRBV3-1/TRBV3-2	many	TRBJ2-7	TRBD2	CASSQRTSGHYEQYF	TGTGCCAGCAGCCAGCGGACTAGCGGGCACTACGAGCAGTACTTC
TRBV29-1	.	TRBJ2-7	TRBD2	CSVEDPGGSSYEQYF	TGCAGCGTTGAAGATCCCGGGGGGAGCTCCTACGAGCAGTACTTC
TRBV4-1	once	TRBJ2-2	.	CASSQEVGLRTGELFF	TGCGCCAGCAGCCAAGAGGTGGGTCTGCGGACCGGGGAGCTGTTTTTT
TRBV15	.	TRBJ2-1	.	CATSHLAFEQFF	TGTGCCACCAGCCACCTCGCGTTCGAGCAGTTCTTC
TRBV24-1	.	TRBJ2-3	TRBD2	CATSDFKGGGYTDTQYF	TGTGCCACCAGTGATTTTAAAGGCGGGGGGTACACAGATACGCAGTATTTT
TRBV7-9	.	TRBJ2-1	TRBD2	CASSKLTSGGDKQFF	TGTGCCAGCAGCAAACTGACTAGCGGGGGGGATAAGCAGTTCTTC
TRBV7-9	once	TRBJ2-2	.	CASSTYRETGELFF	TGTGCCAGCAGTACGTACAGGGAAACCGGGGAGCTGTTTTTT
TRBV4-2	.	TRBJ1-4	TRBD1	CASSTGQGVTNEKLFF	TGTGCCAGCAGCACTGGACAGGGGGTAACTAATGAAAAACTGTTTTTT
TRBV7-9	.	TRBJ2-3	TRBD2	CASSLSRPSGVTDTQYF	TGTGCCAGCAGCTTATCTCGTCCTAGCGGGGTGACAGATACGCAGTATTTT
TRBV5-8	.	TRBJ1-5	.	CASSLAPRFKPQHF	TGTGCCAGCAGCTTGGCTCCCAGGTTCAAGCCCCAGCATTTT
TRBV7-4	.	TRBJ1-4	.	CASSPSSTGENEKLFF	TGTGCCAGCAGCCCCTCGAGTACGGGAGAGAATGAAAAACTGTTTTTT
TRBV3-1/TRBV3-2	.	TRBJ2-7	.	CASSHRQSNYEQYF	TGTGCCAGCAGCCACCGACAGAGTAACTACGAGCAGTACTTC
TRBV30	few	TRBJ2-7	TRBD1	CAWSGPPWTGYLEQYF	TGTGCCTGGAGTGGACCCCCATGGACAGGGTATCTCGAGCAGTACTTC
TRBV20-1	.	TRBJ1-2	TRBD1	CSASRGGTGAGSRYGYTF	TGCAGTGCTAGTAGGGGGGGGACAGGGGCAGGGAGTAGATATGGCTACACCTTC
TRBV7-2	.	TRBJ2-5	.	CASSSDGGLKTQYF	TGTGCCAGCAGCTCCGATGGGGGACTCAAGACCCAGTACTTC
TRBV5-8	.	TRBJ1-1	.	CASSITGFDSMNTEAFF	TGTGCCAGCAGCATCACAGGGTTTGATTCCATGAACACTGAAGCTTTCTTT
TRBV6-2/TRBV6-3	few	TRBJ1-6	TRBD1	CASSYPGRGSYSPLHF	TGTGCCAGCAGTTACCCCGGCAGGGGGTCGTATTCACCCCTCCACTTT
TRBV28	.	TRBJ1-6	.	CARSADEEGQGYSPLHF	TGTGCCAGATCAGCCGACGAAGAAGGGCAGGGGTATTCACCCCTCCACTTT
TRBV30	.	TRBJ1-1	.	CAFNRDTPSAFF	TGTGCCTTTAACCGGGACACACCCTCGGCTTTCTTT
TRBV7-3	.	TRBJ2-2	.	CASSLMSDSGELFF	TGTGCCAGCAGCTTAATGTCGGACTCCGGGGAGCTGTTTTTT
TRBV27	.	TRBJ2-7	TRBD1	CASSFGQGGQYEQYF	TGTGCCAGCAGTTTCGGACAGGGAGGTCAATACGAGCAGTACTTC
TRBV9	.	TRBJ1-2	TRBD1	CASSGGTGGGYGYTF	TGTGCCAGCAGCGGCGGGACAGGGGGAGGCTATGGCTACACCTTC
TRBV7-9	.	TRBJ2-3	.	CASLRVGRLKDTQYF	TGTGCCAGTCTCCGCGTCGGTAGACTCAAAGATACGCAGTATTTT
TRBV29-1	.	TRBJ1-2	.	CSVDGQRVYGYTF	TGCAGCGTTGACGGACAGAGAGTCTATGGCTACACCTTC
TRBV9	.	TRBJ1-2	.	CASSGLTYGYTF	TGTGCCAGCAGCGGACTAACCTATGGCTACACCTTC
TRBV29-1	many	TRBJ1-1	TRBD1	CSVELRTGWHTEAFF	TGCAGCGTTGAATTGAGGACAGGGTGGCACACTGAAGCTTTCTTT
TRBV7-6	.	TRBJ2-7	TRBD1	CASSLVGQGASGEQYF	TGTGCCAGCAGCTTAGTCGGTCAGGGGGCCTCCGGAGAGCAGTACTTC
TRBV15	.	TRBJ1-6	.	CATSRESGNSPLHF	TGTGCCACCAGCAGAGAGAGCGGAAATTCACCCCTCCACTTT